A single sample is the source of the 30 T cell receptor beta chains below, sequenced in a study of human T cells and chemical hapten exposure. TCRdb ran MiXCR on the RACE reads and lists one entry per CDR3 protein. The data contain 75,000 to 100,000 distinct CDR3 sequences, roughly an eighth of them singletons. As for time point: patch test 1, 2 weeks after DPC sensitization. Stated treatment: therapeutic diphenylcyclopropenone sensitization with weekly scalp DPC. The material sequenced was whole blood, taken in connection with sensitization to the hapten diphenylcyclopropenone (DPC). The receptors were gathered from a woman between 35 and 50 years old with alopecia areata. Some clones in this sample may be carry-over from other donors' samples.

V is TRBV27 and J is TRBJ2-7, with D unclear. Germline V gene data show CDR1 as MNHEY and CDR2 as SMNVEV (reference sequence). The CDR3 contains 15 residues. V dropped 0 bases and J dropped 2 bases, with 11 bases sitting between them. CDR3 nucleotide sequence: TGTGCCAGCAGTTTATCAGGCTCAAGGACCTACGAGCAGTACTTC. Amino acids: CASSLSGSRTYEQYF.

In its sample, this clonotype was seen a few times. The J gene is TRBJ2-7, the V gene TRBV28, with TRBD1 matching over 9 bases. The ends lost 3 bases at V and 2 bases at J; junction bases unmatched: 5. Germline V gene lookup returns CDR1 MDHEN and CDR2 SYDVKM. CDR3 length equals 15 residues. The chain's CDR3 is CASSFSGTGTYEQYF. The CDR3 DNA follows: TGTGCCAGCAGTTTCTCCGGGACAGGGACCTACGAGCAGTACTTC.

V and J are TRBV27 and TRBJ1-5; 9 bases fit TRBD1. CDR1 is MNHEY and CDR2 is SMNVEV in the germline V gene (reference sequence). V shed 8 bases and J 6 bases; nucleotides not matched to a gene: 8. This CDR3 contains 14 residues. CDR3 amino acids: CASQGQGGGQPQHF. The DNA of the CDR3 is TGTGCCAGCCAGGGACAGGGAGGGGGTCAGCCCCAGCATTTT.

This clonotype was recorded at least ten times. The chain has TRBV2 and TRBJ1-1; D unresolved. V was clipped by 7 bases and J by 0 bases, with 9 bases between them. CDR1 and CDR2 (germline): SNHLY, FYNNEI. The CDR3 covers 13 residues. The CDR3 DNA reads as TGTGCCAGCATTGTCTTCATGAACACTGAAGCTTTCTTT. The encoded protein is CASIVFMNTEAFF.

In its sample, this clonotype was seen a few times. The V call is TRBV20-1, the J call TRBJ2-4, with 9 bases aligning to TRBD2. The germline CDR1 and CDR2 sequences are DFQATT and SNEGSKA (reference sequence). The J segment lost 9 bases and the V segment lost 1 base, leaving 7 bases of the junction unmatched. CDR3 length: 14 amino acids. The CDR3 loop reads CSARADGGGGIQYF. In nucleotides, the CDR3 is TGCAGTGCTAGAGCCGACGGCGGGGGGGGCATTCAGTACTTC.

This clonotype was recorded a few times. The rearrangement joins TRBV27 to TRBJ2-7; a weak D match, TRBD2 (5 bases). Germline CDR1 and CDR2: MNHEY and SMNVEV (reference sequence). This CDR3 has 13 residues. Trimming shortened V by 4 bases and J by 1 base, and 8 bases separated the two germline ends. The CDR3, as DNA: TGTGCCAGCAGTTCCGGGGATTCCTACGAGCAGTACTTC. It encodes CASSSGDSYEQYF.

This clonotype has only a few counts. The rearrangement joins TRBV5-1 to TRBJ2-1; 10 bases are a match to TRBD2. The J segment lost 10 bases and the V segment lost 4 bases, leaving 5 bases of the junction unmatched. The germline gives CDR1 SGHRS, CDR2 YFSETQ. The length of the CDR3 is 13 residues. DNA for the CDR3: TGCGCCAGCAGCAGCCTAGCGGGAGAAGAGCAGTTCTTC. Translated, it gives CASSSLAGEEQFF.

The CDR3 DNA sequence: TGTGCCAGCTCACCGGTCTCCGGATCTTTCTCCTACAATGAGCAGTTCTTC. It codes for CASSPVSGSFSYNEQFF. The chain carries TRBV18 and TRBJ2-1, with D unresolved. Looked up from germline, CDR1 is KGHSH and CDR2 is LQKENI. V lost 3 bases and J lost 0, with 15 bases in between. The CDR3 runs to 17 residues.

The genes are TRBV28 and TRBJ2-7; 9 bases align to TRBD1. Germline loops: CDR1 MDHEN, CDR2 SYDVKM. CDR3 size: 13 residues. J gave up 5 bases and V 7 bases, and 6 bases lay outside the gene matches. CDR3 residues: CASTRNRGHEQYF. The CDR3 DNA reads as TGTGCCAGCACCCGTAACAGGGGGCACGAGCAGTACTTC. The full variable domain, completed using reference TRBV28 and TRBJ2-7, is DVKVTQSSRYLVKRTGEKVFLECVQDMDHENMFWYRQDPGLGLRLIYFSYDVKMKEKGDIPEGYSVSREKKERFSLILESASTNQTSMYLCASTRNRGHEQYFGPGTRLTVT.

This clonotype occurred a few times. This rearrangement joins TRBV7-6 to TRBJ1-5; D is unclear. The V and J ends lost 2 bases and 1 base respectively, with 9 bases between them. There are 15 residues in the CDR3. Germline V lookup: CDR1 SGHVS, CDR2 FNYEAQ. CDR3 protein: CASSLFSGSNQPQHF. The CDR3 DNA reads TGTGCCAGCAGCTTATTCAGCGGGAGCAATCAGCCCCAGCATTTT.

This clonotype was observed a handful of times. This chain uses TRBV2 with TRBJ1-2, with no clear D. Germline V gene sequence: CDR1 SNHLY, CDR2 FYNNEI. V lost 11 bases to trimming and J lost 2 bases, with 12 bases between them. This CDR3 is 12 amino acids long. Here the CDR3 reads CARKNTNYGYTF. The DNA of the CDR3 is TGTGCCCGCAAAAACACAAACTATGGCTACACCTTC.

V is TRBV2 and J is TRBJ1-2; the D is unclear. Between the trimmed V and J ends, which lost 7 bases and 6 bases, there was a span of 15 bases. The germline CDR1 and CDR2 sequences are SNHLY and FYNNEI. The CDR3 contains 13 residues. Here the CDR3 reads CASTLDPRNGYTF. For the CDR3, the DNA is TGTGCCAGCACCCTTGACCCCAGGAATGGCTACACCTTC.

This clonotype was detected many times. The CDR3 DNA reads as TGTGCCAGCAGCCCACACAGGTTTTTCGGCGGCCAGCAGACCTACGAGCAGTACTTC. This gives the protein CASSPHRFFGGQQTYEQYF. This chain joins TRBV7-8 and TRBJ2-7; D might be TRBD1 (5 bases). The ends were cut back, 5 bases at V and 2 bases at J, with 28 bases in the middle. The germline CDR1 and CDR2 sequences are SGHVS and FQNEAQ. The CDR3 spans 19 residues.

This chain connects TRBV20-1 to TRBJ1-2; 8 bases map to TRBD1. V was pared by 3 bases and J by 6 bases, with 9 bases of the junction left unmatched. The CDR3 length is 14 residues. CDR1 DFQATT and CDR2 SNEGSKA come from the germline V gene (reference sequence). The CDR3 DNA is TGCAGTGCTAGGAAGCAGGGGGCAGTTAATGGCTACACCTTC. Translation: CSARKQGAVNGYTF.

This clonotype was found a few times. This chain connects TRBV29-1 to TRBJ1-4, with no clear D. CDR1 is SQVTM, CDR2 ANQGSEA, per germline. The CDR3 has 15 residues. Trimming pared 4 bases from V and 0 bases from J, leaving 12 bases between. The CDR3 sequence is CSVGQGQATNEKLFF. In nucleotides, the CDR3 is TGCAGCGTTGGCCAAGGGCAGGCAACTAATGAAAAACTGTTTTTT.

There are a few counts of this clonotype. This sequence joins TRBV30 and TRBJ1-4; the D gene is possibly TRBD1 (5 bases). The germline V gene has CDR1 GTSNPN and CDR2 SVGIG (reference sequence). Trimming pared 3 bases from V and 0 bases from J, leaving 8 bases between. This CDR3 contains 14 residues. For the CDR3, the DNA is TGTGCCTGGAGAGACAGTGCAACTAATGAAAAACTGTTTTTT. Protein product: CAWRDSATNEKLFF.

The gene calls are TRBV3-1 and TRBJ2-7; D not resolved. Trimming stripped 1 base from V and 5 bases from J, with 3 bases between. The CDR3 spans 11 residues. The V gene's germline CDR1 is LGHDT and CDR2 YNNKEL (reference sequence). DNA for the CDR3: TGTGCCAGCAGCCAAGCCCACGAGCAGTACTTC. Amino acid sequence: CASSQAHEQYF.

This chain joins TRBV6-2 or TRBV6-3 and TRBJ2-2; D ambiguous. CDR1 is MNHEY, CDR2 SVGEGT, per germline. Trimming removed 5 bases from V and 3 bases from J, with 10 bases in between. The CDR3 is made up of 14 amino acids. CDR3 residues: CASSLTMDTGELFF. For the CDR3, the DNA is TGTGCCAGCAGTCTGACAATGGACACCGGGGAGCTGTTTTTT.

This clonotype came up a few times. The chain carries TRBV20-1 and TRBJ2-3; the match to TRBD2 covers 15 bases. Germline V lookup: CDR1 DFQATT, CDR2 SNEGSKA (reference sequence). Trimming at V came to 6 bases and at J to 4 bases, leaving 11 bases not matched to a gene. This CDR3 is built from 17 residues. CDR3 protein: CSALGLAGGPMPDTQYF. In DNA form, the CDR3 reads TGCAGTGCCCTCGGACTAGCGGGAGGGCCTATGCCAGATACGCAGTATTTT.

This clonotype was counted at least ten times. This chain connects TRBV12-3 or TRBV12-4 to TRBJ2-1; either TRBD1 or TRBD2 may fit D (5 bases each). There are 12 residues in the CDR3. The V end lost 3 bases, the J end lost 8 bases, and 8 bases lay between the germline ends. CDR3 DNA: TGTGCCAGCAGTTTTAGGGGAGATGAGCAGTTCTTC. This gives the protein CASSFRGDEQFF.

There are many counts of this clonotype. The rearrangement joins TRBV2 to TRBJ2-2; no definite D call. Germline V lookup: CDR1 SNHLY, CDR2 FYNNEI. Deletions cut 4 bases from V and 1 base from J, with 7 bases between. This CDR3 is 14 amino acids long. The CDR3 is CASSVGQNTGELFF. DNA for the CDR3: TGTGCCAGCAGTGTAGGTCAGAACACCGGGGAGCTGTTTTTT.

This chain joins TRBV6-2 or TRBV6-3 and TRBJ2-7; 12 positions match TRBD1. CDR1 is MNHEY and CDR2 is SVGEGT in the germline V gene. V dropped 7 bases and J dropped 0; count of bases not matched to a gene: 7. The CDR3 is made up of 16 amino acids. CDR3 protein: CASKGTGGSSSYEQYF. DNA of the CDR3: TGTGCCAGCAAAGGGACAGGGGGCAGCTCCTCCTACGAGCAGTACTTC.

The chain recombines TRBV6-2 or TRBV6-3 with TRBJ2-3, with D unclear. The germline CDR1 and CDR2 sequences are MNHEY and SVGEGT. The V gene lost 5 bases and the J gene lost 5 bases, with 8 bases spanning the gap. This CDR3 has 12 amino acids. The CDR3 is CASSQKVDTQYF. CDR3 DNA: TGTGCCAGCAGTCAGAAGGTAGATACGCAGTATTTT.

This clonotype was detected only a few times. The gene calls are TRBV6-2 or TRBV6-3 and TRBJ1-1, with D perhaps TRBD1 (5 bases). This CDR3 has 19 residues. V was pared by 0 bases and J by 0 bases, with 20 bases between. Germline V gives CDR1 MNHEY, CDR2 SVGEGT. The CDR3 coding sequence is TGTGCCAGCAGTTACTCGAGAAGGCCAGGGTATTCCATGAACACTGAAGCTTTCTTT. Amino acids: CASSYSRRPGYSMNTEAFF.

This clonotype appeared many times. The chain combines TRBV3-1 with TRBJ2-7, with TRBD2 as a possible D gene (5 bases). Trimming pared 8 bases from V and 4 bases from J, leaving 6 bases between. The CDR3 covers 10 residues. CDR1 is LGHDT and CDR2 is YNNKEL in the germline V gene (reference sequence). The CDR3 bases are TGTGCCAGCGGGAGTTACGAGCAGTACTTC. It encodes CASGSYEQYF.

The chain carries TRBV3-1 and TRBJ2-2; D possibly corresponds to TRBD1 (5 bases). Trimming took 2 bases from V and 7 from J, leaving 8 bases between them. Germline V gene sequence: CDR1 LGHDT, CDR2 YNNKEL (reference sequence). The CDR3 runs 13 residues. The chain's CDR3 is CASSQQGSGELFF. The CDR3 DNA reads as TGTGCCAGCAGCCAACAGGGTAGCGGGGAGCTGTTTTTT.

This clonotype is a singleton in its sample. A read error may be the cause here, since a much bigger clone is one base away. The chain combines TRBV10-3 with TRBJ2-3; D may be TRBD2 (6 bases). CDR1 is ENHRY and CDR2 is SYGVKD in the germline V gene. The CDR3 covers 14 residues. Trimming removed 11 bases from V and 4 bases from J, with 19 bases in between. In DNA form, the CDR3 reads TGTGCCGGGAGGACTACGCTAAGTGCAGATACGCAGTATTTT. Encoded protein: CAGRTTLSADTQYF.

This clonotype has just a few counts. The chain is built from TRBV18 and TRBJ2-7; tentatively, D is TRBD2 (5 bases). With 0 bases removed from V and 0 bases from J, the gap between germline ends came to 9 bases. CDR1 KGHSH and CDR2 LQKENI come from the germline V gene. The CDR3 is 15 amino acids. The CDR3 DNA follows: TGTGCCAGCTCACCACCCGCGAGGGCCTCCTACGAGCAGTACTTC. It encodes CASSPPARASYEQYF.

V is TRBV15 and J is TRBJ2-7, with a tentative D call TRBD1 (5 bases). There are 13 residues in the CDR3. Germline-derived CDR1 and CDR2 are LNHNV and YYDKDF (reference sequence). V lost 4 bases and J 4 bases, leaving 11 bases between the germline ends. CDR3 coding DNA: TGTGCCACCAGCAAGGGGCTTGTATACGAGCAGTACTTC. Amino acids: CATSKGLVYEQYF.

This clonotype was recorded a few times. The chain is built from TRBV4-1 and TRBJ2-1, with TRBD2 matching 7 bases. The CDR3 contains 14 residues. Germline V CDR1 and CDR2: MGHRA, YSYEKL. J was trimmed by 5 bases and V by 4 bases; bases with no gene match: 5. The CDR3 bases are TGCGCCAGCAGCCGAGCGGGACCCAACAATGAGCAGTTCTTC. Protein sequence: CASSRAGPNNEQFF.